This is a list of T cell receptor beta chains from one sample in a study of response to subunit inactivated influenza vaccine. TCRdb reprocessed the RT-PCR reads via MiXCR and lists one record per CDR3 protein. Here the sample spans about 540,000 distinct CDR3 sequences, less than 25% being singletons. This sample was also put to use in a study of T cells expressing NK-cell markers.

The sample here was CD4+ T cells sorted from PBMCs, taken about 11 days after vaccination. Every receptor here comes from a man aged 50-59 years who received an inactivated influenza vaccine. The CDR3 runs from the conserved cysteine through the conserved F or W. D genes are given only for firm matches. Some rows have no size entry. The others give once, few or many, or a class for an expanded clone.

>TRBV6-1|-|-|TRBJ2-7
TGTGCCAGCAGACGTCTCTACGAGCAGTACTTC
CASRRLYEQYF
>TRBV29-1|-|-|TRBJ2-5
TGCAGCGCCAAACCGCGACATTGGGAGACCCAGTACTTC
CSAKPRHWETQYF
>TRBV20-1|-|few|TRBJ2-7
TGCAGTGCTAGTACTCAGGGAGCCGGCGAGCAGTACTTC
CSASTQGAGEQYF
>TRBV12-3/TRBV12-4|TRBD2|few|TRBJ2-2
TGTGCCAGCAGCCCCAGCGGGGGGGACACCGGGGAGCTGTTTTTT
CASSPSGGDTGELFF
>TRBV7-8|TRBD1|few|TRBJ1-1
TGTGCCAGCAGCTTAGCAGGGGGCTGGATGAACACTGAAGCTTTCTTT
CASSLAGGWMNTEAFF
>TRBV4-3|-|few|TRBJ1-5
TGCGCCAGCAGCCAAGATCCCCAATCAGCCCAGCATTTT
CASSQDPQSAQHF
>TRBV27|-|-|TRBJ2-3
TGTGCATCCGGCCGAGATACGCAGTATTTT
CASGRDTQYF
>TRBV14|-|-|TRBJ2-1
TGTGCCAGCAGCCCGGGTGGGGCGAGCAATGAGCAGTTCTTC
CASSPGGASNEQFF
>TRBV5-5|-|few|TRBJ2-7
TGTGCCAGCAGCTTGGGGAGCGACCGATCCTACGAGCAGTACTTC
CASSLGSDRSYEQYF
>TRBV29-1|-|many|TRBJ2-1
TGCAGCGTTGGCTCAGGGGCCACGTTCCCCTCCTACAATGAGCAGTTCTTC
CSVGSGATFPSYNEQFF
>TRBV5-1|TRBD2|-|TRBJ2-1
TGCGCCAGCAGCTTGAATGGGAGGGACCACAATGAGCAGTTCTTC
CASSLNGRDHNEQFF
>TRBV5-6|-|many|TRBJ2-1
TGTGCCAGCAGCTTGGTCCGGACTGAGCAGTTCTTC
CASSLVRTEQFF
>TRBV4-2|TRBD1|few|TRBJ2-2
TGTGCCAGCAGCCAAGATCAGGCCGCCGATACAGGGGCCGGGGAGCTGTTTTTT
CASSQDQAADTGAGELFF
>TRBV12-3/TRBV12-4|TRBD1|few|TRBJ2-7
TGTGCCAGCAGTTTAACCCGGGACAGGGGGCTTTTAACCTACGAGCAGTACTTC
CASSLTRDRGLLTYEQYF
>TRBV12-3/TRBV12-4|-|-|TRBJ2-3
TGTGCCAGCACCGCGGGGGCCCGCGCAGATACGCAGTATTTT
CASTAGARADTQYF
>TRBV5-1|-|few|TRBJ1-1
TGCGCCAGCAGCTTCGGGTCAGGGAGTGCCACTGAAGCTTTCTTT
CASSFGSGSATEAFF
>TRBV15|-|few|TRBJ1-3
TGTGCCACCAGCTGGGCCGGGATTGCTGGAAACACCATATATTTT
CATSWAGIAGNTIYF
>TRBV20-1|-|few|TRBJ1-2
TGCAGTGCTAGACGACGGGGCTCGGGCTATGGCTACACCTTC
CSARRRGSGYGYTF
>TRBV7-2|-|few|TRBJ2-5
TGTGCCAGCAGCTTAGTGGCTCAGGGTAGTGAGACCCAGTACTTC
CASSLVAQGSETQYF
>TRBV12-3/TRBV12-4|-|few|TRBJ2-2
TGTGCCAGCAGTTTAGTATCAGGGATAGGCACCGGGGAGCTGTTTTTT
CASSLVSGIGTGELFF
>TRBV24-1|-|few|TRBJ2-1
TGTGCCACCAGTGATTTGGCGTCCGCGACCTACAATGAGCAGTTCTTC
CATSDLASATYNEQFF
>TRBV24-1|-|few|TRBJ2-7
TGTGCCACCAGTGATTTGGACCCACCCTACGAGCAGTACTTC
CATSDLDPPYEQYF
>TRBV25-1|-|-|TRBJ2-7
TGTGCCAGCAGTGACTTTGGGAGGGGGGGCCCATACGAGCAGTACTTC
CASSDFGRGGPYEQYF
>TRBV27|-|-|TRBJ2-3
TGTGCCAGCAGTGGCAGGGGGGTCCTTAGCACAGATACGCAGTATTTT
CASSGRGVLSTDTQYF
>TRBV5-6|TRBD2|few|TRBJ2-1
TGTGCCAGCAGCTCCCTAGCGGGAGGGCCCTCCAATGAGCAGTTCTTC
CASSSLAGGPSNEQFF